A selection of T cell receptor beta chains follows, all from one sample in a study of T cells in Graves' hyperthyroidism and ophthalmopathy. Each CDR3 protein is one row after TCRdb ran MiXCR on the multiplex PCR reads. This sample has some 600,000 distinct CDR3 sequences, with roughly 46% found just once. Sequencing input: peripheral blood or thyroid tissue (not recorded which). Receptors were obtained from a woman between 18 and 29 years old with Graves' hyperthyroidism. Both conserved end residues are part of each CDR3. The D gene is left open where the match is weak. Size tells how often a clone was seen (once, few, many) or the class of an expanded clone, and some rows leave it out.

J gene,D gene,V gene,clone size,CDR3 protein,CDR3 DNA
TRBJ1-2,TRBD1,TRBV10-3,many,CAIRWDRGDYGYTF,TGTGCCATCAGGTGGGACAGGGGCGATTATGGCTACACCTTC
TRBJ2-5,-,TRBV11-3,few,CASSFRGFRETQYF,TGTGCCAGCAGCTTCCGGGGTTTTAGGGAGACCCAGTACTTC
TRBJ1-1,-,TRBV5-1,-,CASSSSGASGTEAFF,TGCGCCAGCAGCTCTTCAGGGGCCTCGGGGACTGAAGCTTTCTTT
TRBJ1-6,TRBD1,TRBV10-3,many,CAISEQGAESSPLHF,TGTGCCATCAGTGAACAGGGGGCGGAAAGTTCACCCCTCCACTTT
TRBJ1-5,TRBD1,TRBV10-3,many,CAIRGDSSNQPQHF,TGTGCCATCAGGGGGGACAGTTCCAATCAGCCCCAGCATTTT
TRBJ1-1,-,TRBV12-3/TRBV12-4,few,CASSTYKMNTEAFF,TGTGCCAGCAGTACCTACAAGATGAACACTGAAGCTTTCTTT
TRBJ1-1,TRBD1,TRBV7-9,few,CASSLEGTAYTEAFF,TGTGCCAGCAGCTTGGAAGGGACAGCCTACACTGAAGCTTTCTTT
TRBJ2-7,-,TRBV20-1,-,CSARSILRSYEQYF,TGCAGTGCTAGATCGATTTTGCGGAGCTACGAGCAGTACTTC
TRBJ1-5,-,TRBV2,many,CASSEGLGRPQHF,TGTGCCAGCAGTGAAGGCCTGGGGAGGCCCCAGCATTTT
TRBJ1-6,-,TRBV5-1,-,CASSLVRSENSPLHF,TGCGCCAGCAGCTTGGTTCGGTCGGAAAATTCACCCCTCCACTTT
TRBJ2-7,TRBD2,TRBV7-2,-,CASSVTGRVYEQYF,TGTGCCAGCAGTGTAACCGGGAGGGTCTACGAGCAGTACTTC
TRBJ1-4,-,TRBV25-1,many,CASSDWTDEKLFF,TGTGCCAGCAGTGATTGGACGGATGAAAAACTGTTTTTT
TRBJ1-3,-,TRBV7-2,few,CASSGHTIYF,TGTGCCAGCAGCGGCCACACCATATATTTT
TRBJ1-2,-,TRBV2,-,CASSPYGQPNYGYTF,TGTGCCAGCAGTCCTTATGGACAGCCTAACTATGGCTACACCTTC
TRBJ2-5,-,TRBV10-3,few,CASSILVAAKETQYF,TGTGCCAGCAGTATTCTTGTAGCGGCAAAAGAGACCCAGTACTTC
TRBJ2-5,TRBD2,TRBV2,once,CATTSGRGETQYF,TGTGCCACCACTAGCGGGAGAGGAGAGACCCAGTACTTC
TRBJ2-7,-,TRBV10-3,-,CATLDKLIGTSYEQYF,TGTGCCACTCTGGACAAACTTATAGGGACCTCCTACGAGCAGTACTTC
TRBJ1-2,-,TRBV2,many,CASSEGENDYGYTF,TGTGCCAGCAGTGAAGGAGAGAATGACTATGGCTACACCTTC
TRBJ2-7,-,TRBV7-9,once,CASSNRDYEQYF,TGTGCCAGCAGTAACAGGGACTACGAGCAGTACTTC
TRBJ2-2,-,TRBV7-9,-,CASSLADSGELFF,TGTGCCAGCAGCTTAGCAGATTCCGGGGAGCTGTTTTTT
TRBJ2-7,TRBD2,TRBV2,-,CASTEGLAGDEQYF,TGTGCCAGCACCGAGGGACTAGCGGGAGACGAGCAGTACTTC
TRBJ1-3,TRBD1,TRBV5-1,-,CASSLIGTGGVENTIYF,TGCGCCAGCAGCTTGATCGGGACAGGAGGTGTCGAAAACACCATATATTTT
TRBJ1-2,TRBD1,TRBV7-8,many,CASSLNGQAYGYTF,TGTGCCAGCAGTCTTAACGGACAGGCCTATGGCTACACCTTC
TRBJ2-2,-,TRBV2,many,CASRGDTGELFF,TGTGCCAGCAGGGGGGACACCGGGGAGCTGTTTTTT
TRBJ2-6,TRBD1,TRBV7-3,-,CASSLGQGAYVLTF,TGTGCCAGCAGCTTAGGACAGGGGGCCTACGTCCTGACTTTC
TRBJ1-1,-,TRBV10-3,-,CAISDWGREEAFF,TGTGCCATCAGTGATTGGGGCAGGGAAGAAGCTTTCTTT
TRBJ2-3,TRBD2,TRBV25-1,-,CASTSGRADTQYF,TGTGCCAGCACTAGCGGGAGGGCAGATACGCAGTATTTT
TRBJ1-6,-,TRBV2,few,CASSGQEGSPLHF,TGTGCCAGCAGTGGACAGGAAGGATCACCCCTCCACTTT
TRBJ1-6,TRBD1,TRBV3-1,-,CASSLTGKRDSPLHF,TGTGCCAGCAGCCTGACAGGGAAGAGGGATTCACCCCTCCACTTT
TRBJ2-2,TRBD2,TRBV25-1,-,CASEWGGPNTGELFF,TGTGCCAGCGAGTGGGGGGGACCTAACACCGGGGAGCTGTTTTTT
TRBJ2-5,-,TRBV19,-,CASGRTPTSETQYF,TGTGCCAGTGGCCGGACCCCAACTTCGGAGACCCAGTACTTC
TRBJ1-2,TRBD1,TRBV29-1,-,CSVLPGQGNYGYTF,TGCAGCGTTCTGCCGGGACAGGGAAACTATGGCTACACCTTC
TRBJ2-7,TRBD2,TRBV29-1,-,CSVAGLATYEQYF,TGCAGCGTTGCCGGACTAGCGACGTACGAGCAGTACTTC
TRBJ2-7,TRBD2,TRBV6-1,-,CASVGRSGSYEQYF,TGTGCCAGTGTCGGGAGGAGCGGCTCCTACGAGCAGTACTTC